These 19 T cell receptor beta chains were all obtained from the same sample, sequenced in a study of early T cells in non-severe SARS-CoV-2 infection. TCRdb redid the calling of the 5' RACE reads with MiXCR, one entry per CDR3 protein. This sample has tens of thousands of distinct CDR3 sequences; roughly 5% occur once, and the top ten carry around 16%. The sequencing input was whole blood. Receptors originate from an adult who was a healthcare worker with PCR-confirmed SARS-CoV-2 infection or an uninfected control (not recorded which).

The rearrangement links TRBV27 to TRBJ2-7; 8 bases match TRBD1. The CDR3 sequence is 15 residues long. Per the germline V gene, CDR1 is MNHEY and CDR2 is SMNVEV (reference sequence). V was pared by 4 bases and J by 3 bases, with 8 bases of the junction left unmatched. Here the CDR3 DNA reads TGTGCCAGCAGTTCCTTCGGGACAGGCGGCTACGAGCAGTACTTC. Translation gives CASSSFGTGGYEQYF.

This clonotype showed up many times. V and J are TRBV12-5 and TRBJ2-7; 9 positions match TRBD1. With 0 bases clipped from V and 1 base from J, the junction kept 4 bases outside the gene matches. Germline V lookup: CDR1 LGHNT, CDR2 FRNRAP. The CDR3 is 16 amino acids. In DNA, the CDR3 is TGTGCTAGTGGTTTGGTACTGGGACAGGGTTCCTACGAGCAGTACTTC. This sequence encodes CASGLVLGQGSYEQYF.

The table lists this clonotype with a few counts. This chain connects TRBV3-1 to TRBJ2-2; D ambiguous. Between the trimmed V and J ends, which lost 1 base and 5 bases, there was a span of 5 bases. Germline CDR1 and CDR2: LGHDT and YNNKEL (reference sequence). This CDR3 contains 13 residues. CDR3 in amino acids: CASSQAGTGELFF. For the CDR3, the DNA is TGTGCCAGCAGCCAAGCCGGGACCGGGGAGCTGTTTTTT.

In its sample, this clonotype was seen many times. The chain joins TRBV20-1 to TRBJ2-7, with D possibly being TRBD2 (6 bases). Germline V gives CDR1 DFQATT, CDR2 SNEGSKA (reference sequence). CDR3 length: 12 residues. V dropped 6 bases and J dropped 3 bases, with 12 bases sitting between them. The CDR3 nucleotides read TGCAGTGCCCGGACGGGAGTCTACGAGCAGTACTTC. This gives the protein CSARTGVYEQYF.

This clonotype showed up many times. The genes are TRBV4-1 and TRBJ1-1; 8 bases are a match to TRBD1. The J segment lost 10 bases and the V segment lost 3 bases, leaving 7 bases of the junction unmatched. Germline CDR1 and CDR2: MGHRA and YSYEKL. The CDR3 spans 13 residues. The DNA of the CDR3 is TGCGCCAGCAGCCAGAGCGATGACAGGGGAGCTTTCTTT. As protein: CASSQSDDRGAFF.

This clonotype was recorded at least ten times. V usage is TRBV2 and J usage is TRBJ2-5; D is ambiguous. Germline CDR1 SNHLY, CDR2 FYNNEI. V dropped 1 base and J dropped 1 base, with 1 base sitting between them. There are 12 residues in the CDR3. The CDR3 loop is CASSEGQETQYF. Here the CDR3 DNA reads TGTGCCAGCAGTGAAGGCCAAGAGACCCAGTACTTC.

The sample holds many counts of this clonotype. V is TRBV12-3 or TRBV12-4 and J is TRBJ1-2, with no clear D. This CDR3 comprises 11 residues. With 5 bases removed from V and 11 bases from J, the gap between germline ends came to 12 bases. CDR3 DNA: TGTGCCAGCAGTCTAGTCGAGGATTACACCTTC. Protein product: CASSLVEDYTF.

Many counts were recorded for this clonotype. The V call is TRBV7-7, the J call TRBJ2-1; D remains unclear. There are 13 residues in the CDR3. Germline CDR1 SSHAT, CDR2 FNYEAQ (reference sequence). V gave up 1 base and J gave up 4 bases, with 5 bases separating them. This chain's CDR3 is CASSLGIYNEQFF. CDR3 DNA sequence: TGTGCCAGCAGCTTAGGCATTTACAATGAGCAGTTCTTC.

There are many counts of this clonotype. This chain joins TRBV12-3 or TRBV12-4 and TRBJ2-7, with D unresolved. The CDR3 is made up of 12 amino acids. Trimming shortened V by 6 bases and J by 5 bases, and 11 bases separated the two germline ends. This CDR3 is CASSPIDDEQYF. In DNA, the CDR3 is TGTGCCAGCAGCCCTATTGACGACGAGCAGTACTTC.

This clonotype occurred many times. This rearrangement joins TRBV7-9 to TRBJ1-5; 9 positions agree with TRBD1. The V gene's germline CDR1 is SEHNR and CDR2 FQNEAQ (reference sequence). The junction had 3 bases not matched to a gene; V was cut back by 5 bases and J by 4 bases. This CDR3 spans 14 amino acids. The CDR3 nucleotides are TGTGCCAGCAGCGGGACAGGGTTTAATCAGCCCCAGCATTTT. This gives the protein CASSGTGFNQPQHF.

In its sample, this clonotype was seen many times. V gene TRBV5-1 combines with J gene TRBJ2-7; 9 positions match TRBD1. V lost 5 bases, J lost 3 bases, and 6 bases stayed unmatched. The germline V gene encodes CDR1 SGHRS and CDR2 YFSETQ. The CDR3 runs to 14 residues. DNA for the CDR3: TGCGCCAGCAGACTACCGGGACAGGGCTACGAGCAGTACTTC. It specifies CASRLPGQGYEQYF.

This clonotype has just a few counts. J is TRBJ2-1 and V is TRBV7-3; weak D call: TRBD1 (7 bases). The ends were cut back, 2 bases at V and 3 bases at J, with 11 bases in the middle. Per the germline V gene, CDR1 is SGHTA and CDR2 is FQGTGA. The CDR3 runs 15 residues. DNA of the CDR3: TGTGCCAGCAGCTTATCAGGGGGGCACTACAATGAGCAGTTCTTC. It is translated as CASSLSGGHYNEQFF.

This clonotype was seen at least ten times. The chain couples TRBV5-5 to TRBJ2-2, with TRBD2 as a possible D gene (5 bases). V was trimmed by 5 bases and J by 1 base, leaving 12 bases between them. The CDR3 extends over 15 amino acids. From germline, CDR1 is SGHKS and CDR2 YYEKEE (reference sequence). CDR3 DNA sequence: TGTGCCAGCAGTAAGCTTCGGGGGAACACCGGGGAGCTGTTTTTT. Amino acid sequence: CASSKLRGNTGELFF. Combining the CDR3 with reference TRBV5-5 and TRBJ2-2 gives the whole variable domain DAGVTQSPTHLIKTRGQQVTLRCSPISGHKSVSWYQQVLGQGPQFIFQYYEKEERGRGNFPDRFSARQFPNYSSELNVNALLLGDSALYLCASSKLRGNTGELFFGEGSRLTVL.

This clonotype occurred many times. The chain has TRBV6-5 and TRBJ2-7; TRBD2 agrees at 8 bases. The trim removed 7 bases at V and 1 base at J, leaving 9 bases unmatched. The germline gives CDR1 MNHEY, CDR2 SVGAGI. CDR3 length: 15 amino acids. The CDR3 nucleotides read TGTGCCAGCAACACCGGGGGGGCCGAATCCTACGAGCAGTACTTC. Protein product: CASNTGGAESYEQYF.

In this sample, this clonotype turned up many times. The chain employs TRBV19 and TRBJ1-5; 7 bases are shared with TRBD1. Per the germline V gene, CDR1 is LNHDA and CDR2 is SQIVND (reference sequence). The CDR3 loop spans 12 amino acids. The ends lost 3 bases at V and 14 bases at J; junction bases unmatched: 7. The CDR3 protein is CASSIGPGTEHF. For the CDR3, the DNA is TGTGCCAGTAGTATTGGCCCCGGGACAGAGCATTTT.

This clonotype occurred a few times. The chain couples TRBV29-1 to TRBJ2-7, with D perhaps TRBD1 (5 bases). Trimming stripped 7 bases from V and 2 bases from J, with 12 bases between. Germline CDR1 and CDR2: SQVTM and ANQGSEA. This CDR3 spans 12 amino acids. The CDR3 DNA sequence: TGCAGCGCACAAGACAGAGCCTACGAGCAGTACTTC. Protein: CSAQDRAYEQYF.

This chain joins TRBV4-1 and TRBJ1-4; no reliable D call. The germline CDR1 and CDR2 sequences are MGHRA and YSYEKL. V gave up 6 bases and J gave up 7 bases, with 18 bases separating them. The CDR3 contains 15 residues. CDR3 DNA sequence: TGCGCCAGCAGTCGCGGACTATCCTCTGGTGAAAAACTGTTTTTT. It yields the protein CASSRGLSSGEKLFF.

This clonotype has a count of ten or more. V usage is TRBV12-3 or TRBV12-4 and J usage is TRBJ1-6; TRBD1 is a possible D gene (6 bases). The CDR3 is 16 residues long. V shed 4 bases and J shed 6 bases, with 16 bases lying between them. The CDR3 spells CASSSTPDSFNSPLHF. The CDR3 coding sequence is TGTGCCAGCAGTTCTACACCGGACAGCTTTAATTCACCCCTCCACTTT.

This clonotype was recorded at least ten times. The gene calls are TRBV5-4 and TRBJ2-7; D might be TRBD1 (6 bases). Germline lookup yields CDR1 SGHNT and CDR2 YYREEE (reference sequence). CDR3 length: 15 residues. V lost 3 bases, J lost 3 bases, and 16 bases lay in between. In DNA, the CDR3 is TGTGCCAGCAGCTCTCGCGTGGACAGCCTCTACGAGCAGTACTTC. It is translated as CASSSRVDSLYEQYF.